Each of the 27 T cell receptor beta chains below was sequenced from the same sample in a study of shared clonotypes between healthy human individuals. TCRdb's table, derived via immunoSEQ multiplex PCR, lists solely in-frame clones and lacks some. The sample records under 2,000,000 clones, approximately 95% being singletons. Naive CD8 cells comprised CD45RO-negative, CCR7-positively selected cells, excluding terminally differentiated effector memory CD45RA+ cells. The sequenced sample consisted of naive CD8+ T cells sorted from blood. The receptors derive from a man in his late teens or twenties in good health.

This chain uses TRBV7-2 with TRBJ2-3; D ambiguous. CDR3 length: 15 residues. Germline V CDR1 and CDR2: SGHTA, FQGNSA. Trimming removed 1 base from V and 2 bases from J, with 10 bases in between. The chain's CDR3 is CASSLVAATTDTQYF. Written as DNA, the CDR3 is TGTGCCAGCAGCTTAGTCGCAGCAACCACAGATACGCAGTATTTT.

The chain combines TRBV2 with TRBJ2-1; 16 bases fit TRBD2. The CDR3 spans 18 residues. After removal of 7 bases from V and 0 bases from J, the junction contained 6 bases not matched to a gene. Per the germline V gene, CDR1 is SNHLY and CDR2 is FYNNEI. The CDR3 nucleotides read TGTGCCAGCACTCCGGGACTAGCGGGGGGGTCCTCCTACAATGAGCAGTTCTTC. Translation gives CASTPGLAGGSSYNEQFF.

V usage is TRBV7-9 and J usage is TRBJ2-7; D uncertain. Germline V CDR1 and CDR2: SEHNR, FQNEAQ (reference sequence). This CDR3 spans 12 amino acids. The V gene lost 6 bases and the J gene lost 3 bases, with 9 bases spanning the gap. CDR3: CASSSQYYEQYF. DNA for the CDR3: TGTGCCAGCAGTTCACAGTACTACGAGCAGTACTTC.

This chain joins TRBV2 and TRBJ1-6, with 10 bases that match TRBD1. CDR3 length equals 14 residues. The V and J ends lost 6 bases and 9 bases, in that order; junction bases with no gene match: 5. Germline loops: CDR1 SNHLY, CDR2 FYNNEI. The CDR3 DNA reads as TGTGCCAGCAGCCTGGGACAGGGGAGTTCACCCCTCCACTTT. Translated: CASSLGQGSSPLHF.

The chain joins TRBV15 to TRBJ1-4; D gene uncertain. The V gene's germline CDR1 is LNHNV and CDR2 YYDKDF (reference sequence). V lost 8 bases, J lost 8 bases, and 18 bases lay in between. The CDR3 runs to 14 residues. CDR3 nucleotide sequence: TGTGCCACCGGTATGAGGACCGTTCGGGAAAAACTGTTTTTT. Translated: CATGMRTVREKLFF.

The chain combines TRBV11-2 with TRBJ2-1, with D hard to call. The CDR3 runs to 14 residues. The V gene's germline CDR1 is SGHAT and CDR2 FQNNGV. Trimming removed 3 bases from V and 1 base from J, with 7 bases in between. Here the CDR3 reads CASSLFNSYNEQFF. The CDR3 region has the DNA TGTGCCAGCAGCTTGTTTAATTCCTACAATGAGCAGTTCTTC.

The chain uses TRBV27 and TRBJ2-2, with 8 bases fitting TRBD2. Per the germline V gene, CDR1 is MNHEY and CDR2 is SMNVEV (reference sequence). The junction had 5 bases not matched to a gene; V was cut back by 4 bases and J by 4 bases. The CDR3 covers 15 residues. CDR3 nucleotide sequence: TGTGCCAGCAGTTCTTTAGCGGGAATCACCGGGGAGCTGTTTTTT. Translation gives CASSSLAGITGELFF.

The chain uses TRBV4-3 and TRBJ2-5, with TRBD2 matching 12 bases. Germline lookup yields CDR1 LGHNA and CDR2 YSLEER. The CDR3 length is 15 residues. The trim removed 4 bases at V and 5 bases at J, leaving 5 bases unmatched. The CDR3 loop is CASSRLTSGSETQYF. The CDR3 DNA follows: TGCGCCAGCAGCCGCCTGACTAGCGGGAGCGAGACCCAGTACTTC.

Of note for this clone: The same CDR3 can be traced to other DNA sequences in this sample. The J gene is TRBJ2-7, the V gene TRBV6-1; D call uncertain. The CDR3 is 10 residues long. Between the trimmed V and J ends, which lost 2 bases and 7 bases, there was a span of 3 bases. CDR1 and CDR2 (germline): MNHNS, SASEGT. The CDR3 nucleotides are TGTGCCAGCAGTGAATTGGAGCAGTACTTC. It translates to CASSELEQYF.

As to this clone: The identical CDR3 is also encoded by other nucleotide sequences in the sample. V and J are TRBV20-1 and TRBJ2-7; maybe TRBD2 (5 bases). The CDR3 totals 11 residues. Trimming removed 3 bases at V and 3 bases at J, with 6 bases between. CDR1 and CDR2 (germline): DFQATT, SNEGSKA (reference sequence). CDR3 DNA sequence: TGCAGTGCTAGTGCGGGCTACGAGCAGTACTTC. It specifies CSASAGYEQYF.

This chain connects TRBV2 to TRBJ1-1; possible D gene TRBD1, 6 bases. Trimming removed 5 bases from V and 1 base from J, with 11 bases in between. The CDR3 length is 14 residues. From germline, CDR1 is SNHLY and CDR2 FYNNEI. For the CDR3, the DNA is TGTGCCAGCAGTCAACGAGGGGGGAACACTGAAGCTTTCTTT. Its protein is CASSQRGGNTEAFF.

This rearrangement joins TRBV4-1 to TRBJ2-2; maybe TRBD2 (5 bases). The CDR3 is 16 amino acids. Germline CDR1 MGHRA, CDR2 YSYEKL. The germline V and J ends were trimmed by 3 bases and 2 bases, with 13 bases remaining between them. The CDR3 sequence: CASSHLSGFNTGELFF. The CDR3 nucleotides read TGCGCCAGCAGCCATTTAAGCGGCTTTAACACCGGGGAGCTGTTTTTT.

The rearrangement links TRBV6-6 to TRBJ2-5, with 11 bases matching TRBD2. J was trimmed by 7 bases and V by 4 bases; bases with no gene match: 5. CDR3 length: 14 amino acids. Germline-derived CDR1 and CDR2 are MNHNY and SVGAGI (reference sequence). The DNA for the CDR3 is TGTGCCAGCAGTTCTAGCGGGGGGTTTGGGACCCAGTACTTC. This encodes CASSSSGGFGTQYF.

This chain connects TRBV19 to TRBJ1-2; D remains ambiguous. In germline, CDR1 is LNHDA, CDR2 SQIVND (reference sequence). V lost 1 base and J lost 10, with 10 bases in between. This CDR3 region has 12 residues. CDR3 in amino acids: CASSIGGRVYTF. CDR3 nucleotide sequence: TGTGCCAGTAGTATAGGAGGGAGAGTCTACACCTTC.

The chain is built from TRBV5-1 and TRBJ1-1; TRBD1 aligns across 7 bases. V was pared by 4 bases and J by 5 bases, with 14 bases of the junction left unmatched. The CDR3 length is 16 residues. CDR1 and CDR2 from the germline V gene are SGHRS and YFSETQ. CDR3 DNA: TGCGCCAGCAGCCCCAGGGGGGCACCCGACGGTACTGAAGCTTTCTTT. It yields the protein CASSPRGAPDGTEAFF.

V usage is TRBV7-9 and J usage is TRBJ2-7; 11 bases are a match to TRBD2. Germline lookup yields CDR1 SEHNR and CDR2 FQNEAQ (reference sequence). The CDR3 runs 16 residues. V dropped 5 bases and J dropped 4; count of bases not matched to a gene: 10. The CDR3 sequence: CASSPDSGRAIYEQYF. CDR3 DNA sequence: TGTGCCAGCAGCCCCGATAGCGGGAGGGCCATTTACGAGCAGTACTTC.

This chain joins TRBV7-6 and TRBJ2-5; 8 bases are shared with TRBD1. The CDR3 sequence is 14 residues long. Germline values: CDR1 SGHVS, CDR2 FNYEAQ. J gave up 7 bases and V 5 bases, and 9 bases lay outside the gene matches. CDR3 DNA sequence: TGTGCCAGCAGCCCGGACAGGGTTAATCTGACCCAGTACTTC. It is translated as CASSPDRVNLTQYF.

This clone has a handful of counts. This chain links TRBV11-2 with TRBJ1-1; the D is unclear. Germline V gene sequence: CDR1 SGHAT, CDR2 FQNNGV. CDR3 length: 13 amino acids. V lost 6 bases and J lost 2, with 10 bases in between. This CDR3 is CASRRAPNTEAFF. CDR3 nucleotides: TGTGCCAGCAGGAGGGCTCCCAACACTGAAGCTTTCTTT.

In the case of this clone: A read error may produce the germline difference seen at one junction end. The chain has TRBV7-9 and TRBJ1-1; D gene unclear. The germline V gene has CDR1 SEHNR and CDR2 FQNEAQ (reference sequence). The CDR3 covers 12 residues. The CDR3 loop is CASSLVDKEIVF. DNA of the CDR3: TGTGCCAGCAGCTTAGTAGATAAAGAGATAGTCTTT. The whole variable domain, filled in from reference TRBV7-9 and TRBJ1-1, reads DTGVSQNPRHKITKRGQNVTFRCDPISEHNRLYWYRQTLGQGPEFLTYFQNEAQLEKSRLLSDRFSAERPKGSFSTLEIQRTEQGDSAMYLCASSLVDKEIVFGQGTRLTVV.

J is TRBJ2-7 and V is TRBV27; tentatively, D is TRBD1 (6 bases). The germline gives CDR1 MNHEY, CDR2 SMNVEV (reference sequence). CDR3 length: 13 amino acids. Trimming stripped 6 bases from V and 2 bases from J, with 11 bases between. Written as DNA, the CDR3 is TGTGCCAGCAGGGCCCAGGGGACCTACGAGCAGTACTTC. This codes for CASRAQGTYEQYF.

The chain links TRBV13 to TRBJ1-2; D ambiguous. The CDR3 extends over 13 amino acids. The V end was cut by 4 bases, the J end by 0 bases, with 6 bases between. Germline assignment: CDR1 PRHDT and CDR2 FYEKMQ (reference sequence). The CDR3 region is CASSSGANYGYTF. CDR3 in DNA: TGTGCCAGCAGCTCCGGGGCTAACTATGGCTACACCTTC.

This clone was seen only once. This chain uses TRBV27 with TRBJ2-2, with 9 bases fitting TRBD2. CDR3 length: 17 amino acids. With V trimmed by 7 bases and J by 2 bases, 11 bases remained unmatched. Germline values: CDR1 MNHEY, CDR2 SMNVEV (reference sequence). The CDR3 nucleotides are TGTGCCAGCACCAACTGGGGAGCGGGAGGCAACACCGGGGAGCTGTTTTTT. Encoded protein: CASTNWGAGGNTGELFF.

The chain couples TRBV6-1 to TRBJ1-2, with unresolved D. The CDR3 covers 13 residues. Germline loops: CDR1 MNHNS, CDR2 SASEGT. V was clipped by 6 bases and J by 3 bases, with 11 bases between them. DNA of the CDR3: TGTGCCAGCAGACTCCCAGGAGACTATGGCTACACCTTC. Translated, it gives CASRLPGDYGYTF.

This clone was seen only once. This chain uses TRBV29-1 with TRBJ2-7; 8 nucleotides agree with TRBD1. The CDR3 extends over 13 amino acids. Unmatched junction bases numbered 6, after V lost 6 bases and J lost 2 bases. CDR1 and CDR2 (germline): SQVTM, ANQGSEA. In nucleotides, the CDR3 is TGCAGCGTGCGGGACAGGCTGACCTACGAGCAGTACTTC. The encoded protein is CSVRDRLTYEQYF.

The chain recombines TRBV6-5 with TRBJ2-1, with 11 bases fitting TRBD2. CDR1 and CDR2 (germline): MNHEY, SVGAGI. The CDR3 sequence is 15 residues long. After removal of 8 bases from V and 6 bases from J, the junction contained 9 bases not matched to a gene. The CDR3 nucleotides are TGTGCCAGCGGATCACTAGCGGGAGAGGGCAATGAGCAGTTCTTC. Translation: CASGSLAGEGNEQFF.

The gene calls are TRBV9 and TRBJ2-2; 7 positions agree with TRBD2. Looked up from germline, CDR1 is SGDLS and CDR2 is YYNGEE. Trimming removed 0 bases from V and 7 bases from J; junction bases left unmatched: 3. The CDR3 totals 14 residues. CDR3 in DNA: TGTGCCAGCAGCGTAGCTCCGGGGGGCGGGGAGCTGTTTTTT. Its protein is CASSVAPGGGELFF.

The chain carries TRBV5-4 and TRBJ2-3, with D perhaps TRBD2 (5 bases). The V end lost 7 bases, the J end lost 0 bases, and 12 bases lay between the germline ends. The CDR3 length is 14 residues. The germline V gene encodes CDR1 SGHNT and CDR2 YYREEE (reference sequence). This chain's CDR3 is CASDRRGSTDTQYF. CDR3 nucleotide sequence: TGTGCCAGCGACCGTCGGGGTAGCACAGATACGCAGTATTTT.